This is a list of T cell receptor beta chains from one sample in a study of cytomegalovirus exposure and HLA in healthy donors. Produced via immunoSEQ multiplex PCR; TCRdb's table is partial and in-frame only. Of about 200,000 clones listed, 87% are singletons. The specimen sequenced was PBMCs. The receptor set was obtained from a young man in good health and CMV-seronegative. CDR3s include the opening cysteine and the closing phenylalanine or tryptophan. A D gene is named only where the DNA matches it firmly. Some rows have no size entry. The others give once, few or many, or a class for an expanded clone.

cdr3_nt: TGCGCCAGCAAGAATGACAGGGGGGTAGGGGATGAGCAGTTCTTC
cdr3_aa: CASKNDRGVGDEQFF
v_call: TRBV4-1
j_call: TRBJ2-1
cdr3_length: 15
clone_size: .
d_call: TRBD1

cdr3_nt: TGTGCCTGGAGTGTACTTTCGGGAGGGACTGAAGCTTTCTTT
cdr3_aa: CAWSVLSGGTEAFF
v_call: TRBV30
j_call: TRBJ1-1
cdr3_length: 14
clone_size: .
d_call: .

cdr3_nt: TGCGCCAGCAGCTTGGTGGCAGGGGGCAATCAGCCCCAGCATTTT
cdr3_aa: CASSLVAGGNQPQHF
v_call: TRBV5-1
j_call: TRBJ1-5
cdr3_length: 15
clone_size: once
d_call: .

cdr3_nt: TGCGCCAGCAGTGAGTCGTTTAGCGGGGGCCAGAACACCGGGGAGCTGTTTTTT
cdr3_aa: CASSESFSGGQNTGELFF
v_call: TRBV10-1
j_call: TRBJ2-2
cdr3_length: 18
clone_size: .
d_call: TRBD2

cdr3_nt: TGCGCCAGCAGCTTGGATTCAGGGGGAGAGACCCAGTACTTC
cdr3_aa: CASSLDSGGETQYF
v_call: TRBV5-1
j_call: TRBJ2-5
cdr3_length: 14
clone_size: once
d_call: TRBD1

cdr3_nt: TGTGCCATCAGTGAGTCGACAGCGAACACTGAAGCTTTCTTT
cdr3_aa: CAISESTANTEAFF
v_call: TRBV10-3
j_call: TRBJ1-1
cdr3_length: 14
clone_size: .
d_call: .

cdr3_nt: TGCGCCAGCAGCTCGGGCGGACTAGCGGGGCCCCAAGAGACCCAGTACTTC
cdr3_aa: CASSSGGLAGPQETQYF
v_call: TRBV5-1
j_call: TRBJ2-5
cdr3_length: 17
clone_size: .
d_call: TRBD2

cdr3_nt: TGTGCCAGCAGTTACGGGACAGGGGGACACACTGAAGCTTTCTTT
cdr3_aa: CASSYGTGGHTEAFF
v_call: TRBV6-6
j_call: TRBJ1-1
cdr3_length: 15
clone_size: .
d_call: TRBD1

cdr3_nt: TGTGCCAGCAGAACCGACGGGGGGACCCAGTACTTC
cdr3_aa: CASRTDGGTQYF
v_call: TRBV2
j_call: TRBJ2-5
cdr3_length: 12
clone_size: .
d_call: .

cdr3_nt: TGTGCCAGCAGTACCGGGACAGGGGATGAAAAACTGTTTTTT
cdr3_aa: CASSTGTGDEKLFF
v_call: TRBV5-4
j_call: TRBJ1-4
cdr3_length: 14
clone_size: .
d_call: TRBD1

cdr3_nt: TGTGCCAGCAGCTTAGCGAGGGTCTACGAGCAGTACTTC
cdr3_aa: CASSLARVYEQYF
v_call: TRBV7-2
j_call: TRBJ2-7
cdr3_length: 13
clone_size: .
d_call: .

cdr3_nt: TGTGCCAGCTCACGAACAACAGGGGGGCAGGCCTTCACCGGGGAGCTGTTTTTT
cdr3_aa: CASSRTTGGQAFTGELFF
v_call: TRBV18
j_call: TRBJ2-2
cdr3_length: 18
clone_size: .
d_call: TRBD1

cdr3_nt: TGTGCCAGCAGCTTGGGGACTAGCGGTTCATACTCCTACGAGCAGTACTTC
cdr3_aa: CASSLGTSGSYSYEQYF
v_call: TRBV5-8
j_call: TRBJ2-7
cdr3_length: 17
clone_size: .
d_call: TRBD2

cdr3_nt: TGTGCCAGCAGTGCTGACAGTACTGGGGCCAACGTCCTGACTTTC
cdr3_aa: CASSADSTGANVLTF
v_call: TRBV6-1
j_call: TRBJ2-6
cdr3_length: 15
clone_size: .
d_call: .

cdr3_nt: TGTGCCAGCAGGGGACAGGAGGGAAATCAGCCCCAGCATTTT
cdr3_aa: CASRGQEGNQPQHF
v_call: TRBV6-1
j_call: TRBJ1-5
cdr3_length: 14
clone_size: .
d_call: TRBD1

cdr3_nt: TGTGCCAGCAGTGCTGAGGCGACCACAGATACGCAGTATTTT
cdr3_aa: CASSAEATTDTQYF
v_call: TRBV2
j_call: TRBJ2-3
cdr3_length: 14
clone_size: once
d_call: .

cdr3_nt: TGCAGCGTCCTGGACAGATGGGATACGCAGTATTTT
cdr3_aa: CSVLDRWDTQYF
v_call: TRBV29-1
j_call: TRBJ2-3
cdr3_length: 12
clone_size: .
d_call: .

cdr3_nt: TGTGCCAGCAGCTTAGGAGCGGGCTACGAGCAGTACTTC
cdr3_aa: CASSLGAGYEQYF
v_call: TRBV13
j_call: TRBJ2-7
cdr3_length: 13
clone_size: .
d_call: .

cdr3_nt: TGTGCCAGCAGCCTCCGGGACAGGGAAAACGTAGGAGAGACCCAGTACTTC
cdr3_aa: CASSLRDRENVGETQYF
v_call: TRBV11-3
j_call: TRBJ2-5
cdr3_length: 17
clone_size: .
d_call: TRBD1

cdr3_nt: TGTGCCAGCAGCTTAGGCGACAGGGTCTACGAGCAGTACTTC
cdr3_aa: CASSLGDRVYEQYF
v_call: TRBV7-2
j_call: TRBJ2-7
cdr3_length: 14
clone_size: .
d_call: TRBD1

cdr3_nt: TGTGCCTGGAGTGTTTTTAGTGATGGCTACACCTTC
cdr3_aa: CAWSVFSDGYTF
v_call: TRBV30
j_call: TRBJ1-2
cdr3_length: 12
clone_size: .
d_call: .

cdr3_nt: TGTGCCAGCACAAAGACAGGGGCTGAACCGAAACTGTTTTTT
cdr3_aa: CASTKTGAEPKLFF
v_call: TRBV25-1
j_call: TRBJ1-4
cdr3_length: 14
clone_size: .
d_call: TRBD1

cdr3_nt: TGTGCCAGCAATGAGCGGCGCGGGGAGCTGTTTTTT
cdr3_aa: CASNERRGELFF
v_call: TRBV28
j_call: TRBJ2-2
cdr3_length: 12
clone_size: few
d_call: .

cdr3_nt: TGTGCCAGCAGTGCCCGGGGGAGTGGGTCACCCCTCCACTTT
cdr3_aa: CASSARGSGSPLHF
v_call: TRBV2
j_call: TRBJ1-6
cdr3_length: 14
clone_size: .
d_call: .

cdr3_nt: TGTGCCATCAGTAGAGGACTAGCGGGAGGGGTACAGACCCAGTACTTC
cdr3_aa: CAISRGLAGGVQTQYF
v_call: TRBV10-3
j_call: TRBJ2-5
cdr3_length: 16
clone_size: .
d_call: TRBD2

cdr3_nt: TGTGCCAGCAGTGTGGGGACAGGGGCGGGGGGCTACACCTTC
cdr3_aa: CASSVGTGAGGYTF
v_call: TRBV6-1
j_call: TRBJ1-2
cdr3_length: 14
clone_size: once
d_call: TRBD1

cdr3_nt: TGCGCCAGCAGCCCCGGGACAGGCATTCAGTACTTC
cdr3_aa: CASSPGTGIQYF
v_call: TRBV4-1
j_call: TRBJ2-4
cdr3_length: 12
clone_size: .
d_call: TRBD1

cdr3_nt: TGCGCCAGCAGCCAAGGACTTTTTGACGAGCAGTACTTC
cdr3_aa: CASSQGLFDEQYF
v_call: TRBV4-3
j_call: TRBJ2-7
cdr3_length: 13
clone_size: .
d_call: .

cdr3_nt: TGTGCCAGCAGCAGTAGGAGTTATGGCTACACCTTC
cdr3_aa: CASSSRSYGYTF
v_call: TRBV7-2
j_call: TRBJ1-2
cdr3_length: 12
clone_size: .
d_call: .

cdr3_nt: TGTGCCAGCAGCTTAACAGGGATCTCCTACGAGCAGTACTTC
cdr3_aa: CASSLTGISYEQYF
v_call: TRBV7-2
j_call: TRBJ2-7
cdr3_length: 14
clone_size: few
d_call: .

cdr3_nt: TGCGCCAGCAGAACCGGGACAGATAGCAATCAGCCCCAGCATTTT
cdr3_aa: CASRTGTDSNQPQHF
v_call: TRBV10-1
j_call: TRBJ1-5
cdr3_length: 15
clone_size: .
d_call: TRBD1

cdr3_nt: TGCGCCAGCAGCTTTTCCGGGAGTAGAAACACCATATATTTT
cdr3_aa: CASSFSGSRNTIYF
v_call: TRBV5-1
j_call: TRBJ1-3
cdr3_length: 14
clone_size: .
d_call: .

cdr3_nt: TGTGCCAGCAGCTTACGACAAAACACCGGGGAGCTGTTTTTT
cdr3_aa: CASSLRQNTGELFF
v_call: TRBV11-2
j_call: TRBJ2-2
cdr3_length: 14
clone_size: .
d_call: .

cdr3_nt: TGTGCCAGCAGTTTAACGGGTTGGGGACAGATCTACGAGCAGTACTTC
cdr3_aa: CASSLTGWGQIYEQYF
v_call: TRBV27
j_call: TRBJ2-7
cdr3_length: 16
clone_size: .
d_call: TRBD1

cdr3_nt: TGTGCCAGCAGCTTGGGCGGCCCCACAGATACGCAGTATTTT
cdr3_aa: CASSLGGPTDTQYF
v_call: TRBV5-4
j_call: TRBJ2-3
cdr3_length: 14
clone_size: .
d_call: .

cdr3_nt: TGTGCCAGTAGCACAGGGTCCAAAAACAGTCAGTACTTC
cdr3_aa: CASSTGSKNSQYF
v_call: TRBV19
j_call: TRBJ2-4
cdr3_length: 13
clone_size: .
d_call: .

cdr3_nt: TGCAGCGTTAACGGGCTGGGGGCCACTGAAGCTTTCTTT
cdr3_aa: CSVNGLGATEAFF
v_call: TRBV29-1
j_call: TRBJ1-1
cdr3_length: 13
clone_size: .
d_call: .

cdr3_nt: TGCAGCGTTGAGGAGGAGGCTTCTAACTATGGCTACACCTTC
cdr3_aa: CSVEEEASNYGYTF
v_call: TRBV29-1
j_call: TRBJ1-2
cdr3_length: 14
clone_size: .
d_call: .

cdr3_nt: TGTGCCAGCAGTGAAGCGCTGGTAGCGGGGTCCACAGATACGCAGTATTTT
cdr3_aa: CASSEALVAGSTDTQYF
v_call: TRBV2
j_call: TRBJ2-3
cdr3_length: 17
clone_size: .
d_call: TRBD2

cdr3_nt: TGCGCCAGCAGCCAAGATAACGGGGTAGGGAGCTATGGCTACACCTTC
cdr3_aa: CASSQDNGVGSYGYTF
v_call: TRBV4-1
j_call: TRBJ1-2
cdr3_length: 16
clone_size: .
d_call: .

cdr3_nt: TGTGCCAGCAGCTTAGTGGCAGGGGTGAGCACAGATACGCAGTATTTT
cdr3_aa: CASSLVAGVSTDTQYF
v_call: TRBV7-8
j_call: TRBJ2-3
cdr3_length: 16
clone_size: .
d_call: .

cdr3_nt: TGTGCCACCTATGGTGAATACAATGAGCAGTTCTTC
cdr3_aa: CATYGEYNEQFF
v_call: TRBV19
j_call: TRBJ2-1
cdr3_length: 12
clone_size: .
d_call: .

cdr3_nt: TGTGCCAGCAGTTACTCGGAGGGGTCCGGGGAGCTGTTTTTT
cdr3_aa: CASSYSEGSGELFF
v_call: TRBV6-5
j_call: TRBJ2-2
cdr3_length: 14
clone_size: .
d_call: .

cdr3_nt: TGTGCCACCAGCAGAGATGCGGAAAGAGCCGGAAACACCATATATTTT
cdr3_aa: CATSRDAERAGNTIYF
v_call: TRBV15
j_call: TRBJ1-3
cdr3_length: 16
clone_size: .
d_call: .

cdr3_nt: TGCGCCAGCAGCCGTACAGAGAGCTCCTACGAGCAGTACTTC
cdr3_aa: CASSRTESSYEQYF
v_call: TRBV5-1
j_call: TRBJ2-7
cdr3_length: 14
clone_size: .
d_call: .

cdr3_nt: TGTGCCAGCAGCAGCTGGCAGGGATATGGCTACACCTTC
cdr3_aa: CASSSWQGYGYTF
v_call: TRBV21-1
j_call: TRBJ1-2
cdr3_length: 13
clone_size: .
d_call: .

cdr3_nt: TGTGCCAGTAGTTTGGGACAGGACTATGGCTACACCTTC
cdr3_aa: CASSLGQDYGYTF
v_call: TRBV19
j_call: TRBJ1-2
cdr3_length: 13
clone_size: .
d_call: TRBD1

cdr3_nt: TGTGCCAGCAGTTTCCCCTTCAGCTCTGGGGCCAACGTCCTGACTTTC
cdr3_aa: CASSFPFSSGANVLTF
v_call: TRBV28
j_call: TRBJ2-6
cdr3_length: 16
clone_size: .
d_call: .

cdr3_nt: TGTGCCAGCAGCCAAGCCGAACGAATAGGGGGAAGCGAGCAGTTCTTC
cdr3_aa: CASSQAERIGGSEQFF
v_call: TRBV4-2
j_call: TRBJ2-1
cdr3_length: 16
clone_size: .
d_call: .

cdr3_nt: TGTGCCAGCAGCGCCACAGGGGCCACTAATGAAAAACTGTTTTTT
cdr3_aa: CASSATGATNEKLFF
v_call: TRBV9
j_call: TRBJ1-4
cdr3_length: 15
clone_size: .
d_call: TRBD1

cdr3_nt: TGCGCCAGCAGGAGGTTAGGGGGCTCCTACGAGCAGTACTTC
cdr3_aa: CASRRLGGSYEQYF
v_call: TRBV10-1
j_call: TRBJ2-7
cdr3_length: 14
clone_size: .
d_call: .

cdr3_nt: TGTGCCAGCAGCTTAGAAGGGGAGGAAGGCTACACCTTC
cdr3_aa: CASSLEGEEGYTF
v_call: TRBV7-9
j_call: TRBJ1-2
cdr3_length: 13
clone_size: once
d_call: .